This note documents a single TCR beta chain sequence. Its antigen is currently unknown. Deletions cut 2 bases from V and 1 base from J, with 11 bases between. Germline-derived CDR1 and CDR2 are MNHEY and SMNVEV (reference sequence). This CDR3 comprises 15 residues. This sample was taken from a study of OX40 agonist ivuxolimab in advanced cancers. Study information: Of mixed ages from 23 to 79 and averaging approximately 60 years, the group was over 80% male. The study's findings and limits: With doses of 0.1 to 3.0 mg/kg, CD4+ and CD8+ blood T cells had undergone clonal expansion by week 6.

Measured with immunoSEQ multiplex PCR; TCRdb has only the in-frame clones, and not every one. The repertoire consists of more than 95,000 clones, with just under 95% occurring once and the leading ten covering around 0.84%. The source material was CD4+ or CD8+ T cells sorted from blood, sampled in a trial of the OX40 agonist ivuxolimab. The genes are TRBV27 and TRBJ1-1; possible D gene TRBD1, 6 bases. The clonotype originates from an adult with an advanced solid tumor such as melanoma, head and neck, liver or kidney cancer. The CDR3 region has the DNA TGTGCCAGCAGTTTACGGGGGCACTCGAACACTGAAGCTTTCTTT. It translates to CASSLRGHSNTEAFF.